The entry that follows covers one T cell receptor beta chain sequence. What this receptor recognizes is not known. Per-base quality was not reported, and no clone a single base away is much larger than it. The entry originates in a study of blood T cell repertoires in COVID-19 (dated by TCRdb to about 2020). With respect to the entire study: The collaborator samples originated in the United States, Italy and Spain and spanned the acute and convalescent phases of COVID-19. The prospective study material was composed of cDNA or gDNA derived from T cells, B-cell-depleted T cells, or PBMCs. Deeply sampled blood TCRbeta repertoires from subjects exposed to, actively infected with, or recovered from COVID-19 were included in the dataset. The repertoires were released in a freely available public database meant as a resource for research on the immune response to SARS-CoV-2. The samples were drawn from the first 160 participants of the ongoing ImmuneRACE study and from 1,254 subjects provided by 6 global collaborators. Nearly every sample came with metadata listing a de-identified subject ID, COVID-19 status, age in years and sex. Where HLA class I and class II types were available, the types were taken from metadata supplied by the sample provider, not from assay-based typing. Broader findings and caveats from the paper: Clinical and demographic metadata were provided uncurated, with the amount varying by source and participant.

TCRbeta CDR3 regions were amplified from genomic DNA by means of the immunoSEQ Assay, a bias-controlled multiplex PCR. Per the source publication's procedure: The number of nucleated cells in each sample was estimated from the amplification of reference gene primers within the assay. To quantify the absolute abundance of each unique TCRbeta CDR3 rearrangement, sequence reads were collapsed and filtered. For each sample, productive Simpson clonality was calculated as the square root of Simpson's diversity index over productive rearrangements. TCRdb holds this immuneACCESS table with in-frame rearrangements only. Some clones are missing; in checked studies, unresolved V genes explain under half, and the rest has no known cause. The V and J calls and the clone size are those of that table, but D and trimming were determined from the DNA. The sample table contains a few hundred thousand clones; only one count was recorded for under 90% of them. Less than 3.5% of the sample goes to the ten largest clones.

Per the germline V gene, SGHRS is the CDR1 and YFSETQ is the CDR2. Trimming removed 4 bases from V and 3 bases from J; the gene matches leave 15 bases unexplained. The CDR3 holds 17 amino acids from the cysteine to the phenylalanine. The entry retains the CDR3 DNA only, 51 bases that are in frame from base 1. Participants in the prospective study were aged roughly 18 to 90 years, lived in some 24 United States geographic areas, and enrolled through a virtual design. Cohort assignment in the prospective study relied on participant-reported clinical history from a screening survey and a study questionnaire. A participant counted as exposed if, within 2 weeks of entering the study, that participant had been in contact with someone who had a PCR-confirmed or clinician-diagnosed COVID-19 case. Mobile phlebotomists in the prospective study collected whole blood, serum and a nasopharyngeal or oropharyngeal swab from every participant. Participants in the prospective study had the option to provide additional blood draws and questionnaires over a 2-month period. Before DNA extraction, prospective study blood samples were shipped either frozen or at room temperature.

In this chain, TRBV5-1 is recombined with TRBJ2-7, with 8 bases matching TRBD1. The clonotype comes from a woman aged 45-59 years who had been exposed to COVID-19. The source material was PBMCs or T cells enriched from blood (not recorded which). The CDR3: CASSPGQAFPPLYEQYF. The nucleotide sequence reads as follows: TGCGCCAGCAGCCCGGGACAGGCTTTTCCCCCACTCTACGAGCAGTACTTC.